A selection of T cell receptor beta chains follows, all from one sample in a study of T cell responses to AZD1222 COVID-19 vaccine. Libraries were prepared by immunoSEQ multiplex PCR; TCRdb keeps only in-frame clonotypes and omits some of them. Altogether about 120,000 clones are present, roughly 87% being singletons, with the ten largest covering approximately 2.6%. The source was peripheral blood, collected 28 days after the second AZD1222 dose. The receptors stem from an adult who received the AZD1222 COVID-19 vaccine. The CDR3 runs from the conserved cysteine through the conserved F or W. Fields, in order: D gene, V gene, clone size, J gene, CDR3 DNA, CDR3 protein. A D gene is named only where the DNA matches it firmly. A clone size is listed for some rows: how often the clone was seen (once, few, many), or a class if it is expanded.

D: -
V: TRBV4-3
size: -
J: TRBJ2-7
DNA: TGCGCCAGCAGCCAAGATCGAGGTGTGGGACTCTACGAGCAGTACTTC
CDR3: CASSQDRGVGLYEQYF

D: -
V: TRBV7-9
size: -
J: TRBJ1-6
DNA: TGTGCCAGCAGCTTAGAGAATTCACCCCTCCACTTT
CDR3: CASSLENSPLHF

D: -
V: TRBV18
size: -
J: TRBJ2-5
DNA: TGTGCCAGCTCACCGCGAGAGACCCAGTACTTC
CDR3: CASSPRETQYF

D: TRBD2
V: TRBV18
size: -
J: TRBJ2-3
DNA: TGTGCCAGCTCACCACCGGGACTAGCGACAGATACGCAGTATTTT
CDR3: CASSPPGLATDTQYF

D: -
V: TRBV18
size: -
J: TRBJ1-1
DNA: TGTGCCAGCTCACCACCGGGGGAGGGGAGGTTGAGGAACACTGAAGCTTTCTTT
CDR3: CASSPPGEGRLRNTEAFF

D: -
V: TRBV4-2
size: -
J: TRBJ1-3
DNA: TGTGCCAGCAGCCAAGGAGGGGGGCCTGGAAACACCATATATTTT
CDR3: CASSQGGGPGNTIYF

D: -
V: TRBV7-2
size: -
J: TRBJ1-2
DNA: TGTGCCAGCAGCCCCCGGGGAGAAGACTATGGCTACACCTTC
CDR3: CASSPRGEDYGYTF

D: -
V: TRBV10-3
size: -
J: TRBJ1-4
DNA: TGTGCCATCAGTTCCGGGATAGTTAATGAAAAACTGTTTTTT
CDR3: CAISSGIVNEKLFF

D: -
V: TRBV5-5
size: -
J: TRBJ1-2
DNA: TGTGCCAGCAGCTTTGGCAGGGAGAACTATGGCTACACCTTC
CDR3: CASSFGRENYGYTF

D: -
V: TRBV7-3
size: -
J: TRBJ1-6
DNA: TGTGCCAGCAGCTTGTTCGGCGGAGACAATTCACCCCTCCACTTT
CDR3: CASSLFGGDNSPLHF

D: -
V: TRBV7-2
size: -
J: TRBJ1-5
DNA: TGTGCCAGCAGCTTAGCGGGGAGAAATCAGCCCCAGCATTTT
CDR3: CASSLAGRNQPQHF

D: TRBD2
V: TRBV19
size: few
J: TRBJ2-3
DNA: TGTGCCAGTAGTGTACTAGCGACCACAGATACGCAGTATTTT
CDR3: CASSVLATTDTQYF

D: TRBD1
V: TRBV4-3
size: -
J: TRBJ1-2
DNA: TGCGCCAGCAGCCAAGATGGGACAGGGGAGTGGGGCTACACCTTC
CDR3: CASSQDGTGEWGYTF

D: -
V: TRBV6-5
size: -
J: TRBJ1-5
DNA: TGTGCCAGCAGTCCAAGCAATCAGCCCCAGCATTTT
CDR3: CASSPSNQPQHF

D: -
V: TRBV18
size: -
J: TRBJ1-5
DNA: TGTGCCAGCTCACCAATCCAGGGTAATCAGCCCCAGCATTTT
CDR3: CASSPIQGNQPQHF

D: -
V: TRBV6-5
size: -
J: TRBJ2-1
DNA: TGTGCCAGCAGTTACGGGGGAATGGGCAATGAGCAGTTCTTC
CDR3: CASSYGGMGNEQFF

D: -
V: TRBV19
size: -
J: TRBJ1-6
DNA: TGTGCCAGTAGTATAGGCGGGGATTCACCCCTCCACTTT
CDR3: CASSIGGDSPLHF

D: -
V: TRBV25-1
size: -
J: TRBJ1-2
DNA: TGTGCCAGCAGTGAGAGTGGAAGAGAGCTTTATGGCTACACCTTC
CDR3: CASSESGRELYGYTF

D: -
V: TRBV20-1
size: -
J: TRBJ1-1
DNA: TGCAGTGCTAGAGTGGGGCCCAAAGCTTTCTTT
CDR3: CSARVGPKAFF

D: -
V: TRBV7-2
size: once
J: TRBJ1-6
DNA: TGTGCCAGCAGCTCTATAGTTCCTTCCTCCTATAATTCACCCCTCCACTTT
CDR3: CASSSIVPSSYNSPLHF

D: TRBD1
V: TRBV5-8
size: once
J: TRBJ1-1
DNA: TGTGCCAGCAGCCCCAACGAGGGACAGAGGGTTTCTGAAGCTTTCTTT
CDR3: CASSPNEGQRVSEAFF

D: -
V: TRBV29-1
size: -
J: TRBJ1-1
DNA: TGCAGCGCCGACTCCCCGCCTCTGAGCTCTGAAGCTTTCTTT
CDR3: CSADSPPLSSEAFF

D: -
V: TRBV2
size: -
J: TRBJ1-1
DNA: TGTGCCAGCAGTGAAGCGCGAGGGGTCGGCACTGAAGCTTTCTTT
CDR3: CASSEARGVGTEAFF

D: -
V: TRBV7-9
size: -
J: TRBJ1-4
DNA: TGTGCCAGCAGCTTCGGGGCGGACGAAAAACTGTTTTTT
CDR3: CASSFGADEKLFF

D: -
V: TRBV18
size: -
J: TRBJ2-2
DNA: TGTGCCAGCTCACCACAGGGGGCGAACACCGGGGAGCTGTTTTTT
CDR3: CASSPQGANTGELFF

D: -
V: TRBV6-5
size: -
J: TRBJ2-7
DNA: TGTGCCAGCTGCAACCAACGCGAGCAGTACTTC
CDR3: CASCNQREQYF

D: -
V: TRBV5-1
size: -
J: TRBJ2-5
DNA: TGCGCCAGCAGCTTACAGGGAGTTCAAGAGACCCAGTACTTC
CDR3: CASSLQGVQETQYF

D: -
V: TRBV6-5
size: once
J: TRBJ2-2
DNA: TGTGCCAGCGGACCACGGGGCGACGGGGAGCTGTTTTTT
CDR3: CASGPRGDGELFF

D: -
V: TRBV19
size: -
J: TRBJ1-1
DNA: TGTGCCAGTAGTCCCGGGGGGACCACTGAAGCTTTCTTT
CDR3: CASSPGGTTEAFF

D: TRBD1
V: TRBV7-3
size: -
J: TRBJ1-1
DNA: TGTGCCAGCAGCTTGACAGGGGGGGTGAACACTGAAGCTTTCTTT
CDR3: CASSLTGGVNTEAFF

D: -
V: TRBV7-8
size: -
J: TRBJ1-5
DNA: TGTGCCAGCAGCCGGGTGAGCAATCAGCCCCAGCATTTT
CDR3: CASSRVSNQPQHF

D: -
V: TRBV19
size: -
J: TRBJ1-3
DNA: TGTGCCAGTAGTATAGGTGGCGTTTACTCTGGAAACACCATATATTTT
CDR3: CASSIGGVYSGNTIYF

D: -
V: TRBV18
size: -
J: TRBJ1-5
DNA: TGTGCCAGCTCACCAGGAATGGGGGATCAGCCCCAGCATTTT
CDR3: CASSPGMGDQPQHF